The 10 T cell receptor beta chains below come from one sample, sequenced in a study of beta chain features in type 1 diabetes. Study results and limitations: Type 1 diabetes patients had moderately but significantly shorter TCRB CDR3s in all four CD4+ subsets.

No antigens are known for them. The entirety of the isolated RNA underwent reverse transcription, so expressed TCRB transcripts were sequenced. Here immunoSEQ multiplex PCR was the method, and the copy in TCRdb shows in-frame clones only, minus some. Counted here are roughly 250,000 clones, about a fifth occurring once; the ten biggest clones make up about 0.028%. Sequenced material: naive CD4+ T cells from blood. Receptors were obtained from a woman in her thirties or forties with type 1 diabetes.

The chain uses TRBV9 and TRBJ2-1, with a tentative D call TRBD2 (5 bases). Germline values: CDR1 SGDLS, CDR2 YYNGEE. V was shortened by 2 bases and J by 6 bases, with 9 bases between the two germline ends. The CDR3 runs 13 residues. The CDR3, as DNA: TGTGCCAGCAGCGTCCTGGACTTCAATGAGCAGTTCTTC. Its translation is CASSVLDFNEQFF.

The gene calls are TRBV4-1 and TRBJ2-5; 9 bases fit TRBD1. The CDR3 runs 16 residues. Trimming removed 4 bases from V and 5 bases from J; junction bases left unmatched: 11. Germline lookup yields CDR1 MGHRA and CDR2 YSYEKL. The CDR3 bases are TGCGCCAGCAGCCCTCGACAGGGGGGATTTGAGGAGACCCAGTACTTC. The encoded protein is CASSPRQGGFEETQYF.

This clone was counted only a few times. The rearrangement joins TRBV7-9 to TRBJ1-5; the match to TRBD1 covers 7 bases. In germline, CDR1 is SEHNR, CDR2 FQNEAQ (reference sequence). The CDR3 runs to 14 residues. Losses at the gene ends were 5 bases for V and 5 bases for J; bases not matched to a gene: 6. The CDR3 DNA reads TGTGCCAGCAGCAGTGACAGGGTAGATCAGCCCCAGCATTTT. Amino acid sequence: CASSSDRVDQPQHF.

This clone was seen more than once but under ten times. The rearrangement joins TRBV30 to TRBJ2-5; TRBD2 aligns across 7 bases. V lost 8 bases, J lost 4 bases, and 10 bases stayed unmatched. CDR1 GTSNPN and CDR2 SVGIG come from the germline V gene (reference sequence). The CDR3 extends over 13 amino acids. For the CDR3, the DNA is TGTGCCGGGACCCCGGGAGGAGGAGAGACCCAGTACTTC. The encoded protein is CAGTPGGGETQYF.

The chain combines TRBV9 with TRBJ2-5, with D maybe TRBD1 (6 bases). There are 16 residues in the CDR3. Germline V gives CDR1 SGDLS, CDR2 YYNGEE. V gave up 0 bases and J gave up 2 bases, with 14 bases separating them. The CDR3, as DNA: TGTGCCAGCAGCGTAGAAGCAGGGGCCTCTCAAGAGACCCAGTACTTC. Translating it yields CASSVEAGASQETQYF.

This clone was seen more than once but under ten times. The chain combines TRBV4-3 with TRBJ1-1; D possibly corresponds to TRBD1 (6 bases). V lost 0 bases, J lost 0 bases, and 14 bases lay in between. The germline V gene encodes CDR1 LGHNA and CDR2 YSLEER. The length of the CDR3 is 17 residues. Here the CDR3 DNA reads TGCGCCAGCAGCCAAGATGGTGCGGGGGGCATGAACACTGAAGCTTTCTTT. It yields the protein CASSQDGAGGMNTEAFF.

This clone was seen a few times. The V gene is TRBV5-4, the J gene TRBJ1-1; perhaps TRBD1 as D (5 bases). V lost 2 bases, J lost 1 base, and 9 bases lay in between. This CDR3 has 14 residues. The germline V gene encodes CDR1 SGHNT and CDR2 YYREEE (reference sequence). The CDR3 reads CASSLGVGNTEAFF. CDR3 DNA sequence: TGTGCCAGCAGCTTAGGGGTAGGGAACACTGAAGCTTTCTTT.

V gene TRBV7-2 combines with J gene TRBJ1-4, with 9 bases matching TRBD1. CDR3 size: 16 residues. In germline, CDR1 is SGHTA, CDR2 FQGNSA. V gave up 6 bases and J gave up 6 bases; unmatched junction bases: 11. The DNA for the CDR3 is TGTGCCAGCAGTCGACCCCCGGGACAGGGAGATGAAAAACTGTTTTTT. Encoded protein: CASSRPPGQGDEKLFF.

This chain connects TRBV14 to TRBJ1-2; weak D call: TRBD1 (5 bases). The germline gives CDR1 SGHDN, CDR2 FVKESK. The ends were cut back, 4 bases at V and 5 bases at J, with 26 bases in the middle. The length of the CDR3 is 18 residues. As DNA, the CDR3 is TGTGCCAGCAGCCCCTGGTCAGGGCAGAAGGATTTGGGGTATGGCTACACCTTC. It encodes CASSPWSGQKDLGYGYTF.

This clone was detected a few times. The chain uses TRBV5-1 and TRBJ1-2; TRBD1 matches 9 bases. The V gene's germline CDR1 is SGHRS and CDR2 YFSETQ. The CDR3 spans 13 residues. V was clipped by 9 bases and J by 4 bases; unmatched bases: 7. CDR3 sequence (DNA): TGCGCCACGACCCAGGACAGGGGCTATGGCTACACCTTC. Protein product: CATTQDRGYGYTF.